These 7 T cell receptor beta chains came from one sample sequenced in a study of blood T cell repertoires in COVID-19. The table came from immunoSEQ multiplex PCR; TCRdb's copy has only in-frame clones and leaves some out. The sample lists under 50,000 clones; 70% to 90% were seen once. Specimen: peripheral blood. These receptors were taken from a man aged 45-65 years with active COVID-19.

CDR3 in amino acids: CASSSGRAWSTGELFF. The CDR3 DNA follows: TGTGCCAGTAGTAGCGGGAGGGCCTGGAGCACCGGGGAGCTGTTTTTT. This chain uses TRBV19 with TRBJ2-2, with 9 bases aligning to TRBD2. J was trimmed by 4 bases and V by 4 bases; bases with no gene match: 7. This CDR3 is built from 16 residues. Per germline, CDR1 LNHDA and CDR2 SQIVND (reference sequence).

The CDR3: CASSYPGLVYTDTQYF. In DNA form, the CDR3 reads TGTGCCAGCAGCTACCCGGGACTAGTCTACACAGATACGCAGTATTTT. This sequence joins TRBV7-3 and TRBJ2-3, with 8 bases identical to TRBD2. CDR3 length: 16 residues. Germline V gives CDR1 SGHTA, CDR2 FQGTGA. V shed 4 bases and J 2 bases; nucleotides not matched to a gene: 8.

This rearrangement joins TRBV10-3 to TRBJ2-1, with D possibly being TRBD2 (7 bases). Germline CDR1 ENHRY, CDR2 SYGVKD. Trimming stripped 7 bases from V and 4 bases from J, with 14 bases between. The CDR3 is made up of 14 amino acids. CDR3 in DNA: TGTGCCATCAAACCCGCGGGGGCGTACAATGAGCAGTTCTTC. The encoded protein is CAIKPAGAYNEQFF.

Written as DNA, the CDR3 is TGTGCCAGCAGCTTGCGCAGCGGCGGTAGCAGAAGCACAGATACGCAGTATTTT. This gives the protein CASSLRSGGSRSTDTQYF. The V call is TRBV7-9, the J call TRBJ2-3, with D possibly TRBD2 on 5 matching bases. This CDR3 spans 18 amino acids. V was shortened by 3 bases and J by 0 bases, with 19 bases between the two germline ends. CDR1 and CDR2 (germline): SEHNR, FQNEAQ (reference sequence). The entire variable domain, with the rest obtained from reference TRBV7-9 and TRBJ2-3, is as follows: DTGVSQNPRHKITKRGQNVTFRCDPISEHNRLYWYRQTLGQGPEFLTYFQNEAQLEKSRLLSDRFSAERPKGSFSTLEIQRTEQGDSAMYLCASSLRSGGSRSTDTQYFGPGTRLTVL.

The V and J genes are TRBV3-1 (or the pseudogene TRBV3-2) and TRBJ2-5; tentative D call: TRBD2 (6 bases). V lost 0 bases to trimming and J lost 5 bases, with 16 bases between them. The CDR3 consists of 16 residues. The V gene's germline CDR1 is LGHDT and CDR2 YNNKEL (reference sequence). The CDR3 loop reads CASSQDLERTTETQYF. CDR3 DNA sequence: TGTGCCAGCAGCCAAGATCTTGAGCGGACTACGGAGACCCAGTACTTC.

This clone was detected only once. V is TRBV5-1 and J is TRBJ2-3; TRBD2 is a possible D gene (5 bases). Between the trimmed V and J ends, which lost 5 bases and 0 bases, there was a span of 10 bases. The V gene's germline CDR1 is SGHRS and CDR2 YFSETQ. There are 14 residues in the CDR3. The CDR3 DNA reads as TGCGCCAGCAGTCCCGGGGATAGCACAGATACGCAGTATTTT. This encodes CASSPGDSTDTQYF.

V is TRBV5-5 and J is TRBJ1-2; D possibly corresponds to TRBD1 (6 bases). The V and J ends lost 4 bases and 12 bases respectively, with 22 bases between them. The CDR3 totals 14 residues. Germline lookup yields CDR1 SGHKS and CDR2 YYEKEE (reference sequence). The CDR3 sequence: CASSLLLNTGYHTF. CDR3 coding DNA: TGTGCCAGCAGCCTACTCCTTAACACAGGGTACCACACCTTC.